This TCR beta chain was documented in a study of regulatory T cells in long-lasting Graves disease. Assembly of TCR beta libraries relied on iRepertoire HTBI primers together with Arm-PCR of CDR3 regions. Each CDR3 protein is one row after TCRdb ran MiXCR on the multiplex PCR reads. The profile shows approximately 400,000 distinct CDR3 sequences, approximately 15% of them singletons. Stated time point: newly diagnosed GD, antithyroid drugs for less than 3 months. Isolated PBMC RNA provided the starting material for the TCR library. This clonotype appeared a few times. CDR1 is KGHDR, CDR2 SFDVKD, per germline. V was clipped by 5 bases and J by 6 bases; unmatched bases: 15. This CDR3 region has 18 residues. This sample also appeared in a second study, on T cells in Graves' hyperthyroidism and ophthalmopathy.

This chain connects TRBV24-1 to TRBJ2-1; 10 bases line up with TRBD2. This specimen was peripheral blood mononuclear cells (PBMCs), taken at new diagnosis, from a patient treated with antithyroid drugs. The clonotype was recovered from a woman aged 25-40 years with Graves disease. CDR3: CATSGLLAGEGGINEQFF. In DNA, the CDR3 is TGTGCCACCAGTGGGTTGCTAGCGGGAGAGGGGGGGATCAATGAGCAGTTCTTC.